The 3 T cell receptor beta chains reported below all come from one sample, sequenced in a study of PD-1 blockade in classical Hodgkin lymphoma. Relapses following autologous stem cell transplantation were seen in all patients, with brentuximab vedotin exposure varying. The protocol was immunoSEQ multiplex PCR, while the TCRdb copy is restricted to in-frame clones and leaves out a portion. This table has 40,000 to 50,000 clones, just under 80% appearing once. This specimen was peripheral blood mononuclear cells (PBMCs), taken at baseline. Every receptor here comes from a human donor with classical Hodgkin lymphoma.

The chain links TRBV5-6 to TRBJ2-7; 9 nucleotides agree with TRBD1. The germline V gene has CDR1 SGHDT and CDR2 YYEEEE. V lost 0 bases, J lost 5 bases, and 6 bases stayed unmatched. The CDR3 length is 15 residues. The CDR3 is CASSLGDRVIHEQYF. The DNA for the CDR3 is TGTGCCAGCAGCTTGGGGGACAGGGTAATCCACGAGCAGTACTTC.

This chain's CDR3 is CASSQVGGGRAREQYF. CDR3 nucleotides: TGCGCCAGCAGCCAAGTAGGAGGGGGCAGGGCTCGCGAGCAGTACTTC. The V gene is TRBV4-1, the J gene TRBJ2-7; weak D call: TRBD1 (7 bases). V was trimmed by 1 base and J by 6 bases, leaving 19 bases between them. Per germline, CDR1 MGHRA and CDR2 YSYEKL. This CDR3 is built from 16 residues.

The chain has TRBV27 and TRBJ1-4; a weak D match, TRBD1 (5 bases). Trimming shortened V by 8 bases and J by 4 bases, and 11 bases separated the two germline ends. This CDR3 comprises 13 residues. Germline CDR1 is MNHEY and CDR2 is SMNVEV (reference sequence). CDR3: CASGPGLNEKLFF. The CDR3 DNA reads as TGTGCCAGCGGTCCGGGACTTAATGAAAAACTGTTTTTT.